A single T cell receptor (beta chain) is shown here with its context. The clone's antigen remains unknown. There are no base qualities to consult, and no much larger clone falls within one base. This entry is derived from a study of shared clonotypes between healthy human individuals (dated by TCRdb to about 2020). Concerning the study at large: Three men and a couple of women, aged 18 to 49 years, made up the cohort. For each donor, CD4 naive and CD4 memory were each run on three plates, CD8 naive on two plates, and CD8 memory on one plate. To estimate repertoire size and how much clonotype sharing occurs between individuals, the study deeply sequenced the blood TCR repertoires of 4 to 6 healthy adults. To increase sequencing depth and limit assay-specific biases, different laboratories used diverse techniques to prepare libraries and sequence TCR repertoires. Between about 0.8 and 9 billion PBMCs per donor were obtained by leukapheresis. On the study overall, not on this receptor specifically: Naive subsets generally had larger estimated clonotype richness than memory subsets. Rarefaction of sorted-subset datasets indicated incomplete sequencing despite the large sequencing depth. The genetic and exposure-history diversity represented was limited by the small number of donors. About 5% of naive CD4, around 3.5% of naive CD8, approximately 2.2% of memory CD4, and 0.4% of memory CD8 clonotypes were shared across several donors. Sampling was restricted to blood, and TCR repertoires in tissues likely differ from the TCR repertoires found in blood. Pairwise subsampling indicated that sequencing depth was expected to affect the degree of clonotype sharing among donors. Higher generation probabilities were observed for clonotypes shared by all four sorted-subset donors than for non-shared clonotypes.

Using the deep immunoSEQ assay, TCR CDR3 regions were amplified from genomic DNA by multiplex PCR. Extracted genomic DNA from each cell subset was spread evenly across all wells of several immunoSEQ 96-well plates, with each plate serving as a replicate. For sorted subsets, approximately 210 ng genomic DNA, equal to tens of thousands of T cell genomes, was loaded into each replicate PCR. The purified libraries were quantified using a Qubit 3.0 fluorometer, sized with a Bioanalyzer 2100, and then quantified again using the KAPA Library Quantification kit. Each immunoSEQ 96-well plate was sequenced on its own single-read 150-cycle Illumina NextSeq 550 flow cell. Per the original workflow: Because the immunoSEQ output held only junctional sequences and lacked quality scores, the filtering could not match the filtering applied to full-length reads. To assign V/J genes and CDR3, sequences were annotated against IMGT germline references using PyIR, a Python wrapper for IgBLAST v1.9. Reads were removed for weak V/J assignments (E-value above 1e-6), missing CDR3, stop codons, out-of-frame junctions, or ambiguous translated residues. V3J clonotypes were defined by identical inferred V gene, J gene, and CDR3 amino acid sequence. To compute the percentage overlap between repertoires, the number of shared unique clonotypes was divided by the size of the smaller repertoire. Repertoire richness was assessed with RTK rarefaction, the Chao1 estimator, and Recon v2.1 estimates of unobserved clonotypes. Generation probabilities for all TCRbeta clonotypes obtained by the gDNA method from several donors were computed using OLGA. This immuneACCESS table, as held by TCRdb, lists in-frame sequences with V and J called but not all clones. Of the missing ones, under half trace to an unresolved V gene in checked studies; the others have no known cause. V, J and clone size derive from that table, while D and trimming were established from the DNA sequence. The sample table lists more than 1.2 million clones, approximately 98.5% of them with a count of one. The ten largest clonotypes hold approximately 0.38% of the sample.

CDR3 length: 14 amino acids, cysteine to phenylalanine. CDR3 DNA only is kept here, 42 bases in frame from base 1. CDR1 and CDR2, looked up from the germline V gene (reference sequence), are MNHEY and SMNVEV. Trimming removed 6 bases from V and 7 bases from J, leaving 19 bases between the germline ends. Healthy HIV-negative adults with no recently reported acute infections or vaccinations were included as donors. All donors were Caucasian adults living in Nashville, Tennessee, USA. Magnetic negative selection was used to enrich CD4+ T cells, after which naive cells were positively selected on CD45RA and the negative fraction became the memory subset. Blood was obtained by leukapheresis, after which PBMCs were separated by Ficoll-Histopaque density gradient centrifugation and cryopreserved in liquid nitrogen vapor phase. Analytical flow cytometry was used to check the purity and quantity of each magnetically sorted T cell population. Genomic DNA was isolated from each sorted fraction and quantified by UV absorbance on a Nanodrop 2000c.

The sequenced sample was naive CD4+ T cells sorted from blood. Interpreted using the paper, the cell subset or site label stands for: CD45RA+ positively selected. The TCR was taken from a young man in good health. The chain was built from TRBV27 and TRBJ2-7, and perhaps TRBD1 as D gene, on 8 matching bases. This receptor has the CDR3 CASRAGQVVGEQYF. At the DNA level, the sequence is TGTGCCAGCAGAGCGGGACAGGTCGTAGGAGAGCAGTACTTC.